Below, 3 T cell receptor beta chains from the same sample are listed, as sequenced in a study of T cell responses to AZD1222 COVID-19 vaccine. TCRdb keeps only in-frame clones here, not all; method: immunoSEQ multiplex PCR. The sample shows 100,000 to 150,000 clones, approximately 85% of them seen only once. This sample comprised peripheral blood, obtained 28 days after the second AZD1222 dose. The origin of the receptors is an adult who received the AZD1222 COVID-19 vaccine.

V usage is TRBV30 and J usage is TRBJ2-1, with 8 bases matching TRBD2. After removal of 0 bases from V and 10 bases from J, the junction contained 17 bases not matched to a gene. This CDR3 comprises 17 residues. The germline V gene encodes CDR1 GTSNPN and CDR2 SVGIG (reference sequence). This chain's CDR3 is CAWSVLPGAGALYEQFF. As DNA, the CDR3 is TGTGCCTGGAGTGTACTCCCAGGAGCGGGGGCCTTATACGAGCAGTTCTTC.

A word on this clone: The junction does not match germline at one end; this may be a read error. V usage is TRBV11-2 and J usage is TRBJ1-1, with a possible D match to TRBD1 (6 bases). The CDR3 extends over 15 amino acids. Germline values: CDR1 SGHAT, CDR2 FQNNGV. The CDR3 sequence: CASSRGGGLKTEAFF. CDR3 sequence (DNA): TGTGCCAGCAGCCGAGGGGGGGGGCTGAAGACTGAAGCTTTCTTT.

The V and J genes are TRBV21-1 and TRBJ2-7; TRBD1 is taken as the D call from the table, unchecked against the DNA. TRBV21-1 is classified as a pseudogene. CDR3 length: 16 residues. The DNA for the CDR3 is TGTGCCAGCAGCAAAGTGGGTCAGGGGGGTGCCTACGAGCAGTACTTC. Protein: CASSKVGQGGAYEQYF.